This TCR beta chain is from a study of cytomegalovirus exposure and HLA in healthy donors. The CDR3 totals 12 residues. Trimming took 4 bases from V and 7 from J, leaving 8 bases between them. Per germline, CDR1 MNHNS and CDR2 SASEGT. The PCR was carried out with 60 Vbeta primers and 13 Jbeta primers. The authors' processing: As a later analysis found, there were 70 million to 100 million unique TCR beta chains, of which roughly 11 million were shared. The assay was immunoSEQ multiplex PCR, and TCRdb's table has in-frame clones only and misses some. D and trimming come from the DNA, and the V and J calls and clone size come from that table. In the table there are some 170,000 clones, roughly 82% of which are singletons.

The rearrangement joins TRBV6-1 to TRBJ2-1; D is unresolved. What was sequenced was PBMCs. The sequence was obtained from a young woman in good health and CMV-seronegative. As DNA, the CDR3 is TGTGCCAGCAGTGGCCTCGGGAATGAGCAGTTCTTC. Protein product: CASSGLGNEQFF.